What follows describes a single T cell receptor (beta chain). V was clipped by 4 bases and J by 2 bases; unmatched bases: 12. This CDR3 spans 17 amino acids. The germline CDR1 and CDR2 sequences are PRHDT and FYEKMQ (reference sequence). This record comes from a study of cytomegalovirus exposure and HLA in healthy donors. Primers: 60 Vbeta forward and 13 Jbeta reverse. Using immunoSEQ multiplex PCR, the repertoire was profiled, and TCRdb retains in-frame clones only, with some absent. The repertoire holds 200,000 to 250,000 clones, with roughly 75% as singletons. The TCR sequence derives from a woman in her thirties in good health and CMV-seronegative. The sequencing sample was made of PBMCs. This sequence joins TRBV13 and TRBJ2-3, with 7 bases that match TRBD2. CDR3: CASSSTRERGSTDTQYF. The CDR3 coding sequence is TGTGCCAGCAGCTCCACTCGAGAGCGGGGATCCACAGATACGCAGTATTTT.